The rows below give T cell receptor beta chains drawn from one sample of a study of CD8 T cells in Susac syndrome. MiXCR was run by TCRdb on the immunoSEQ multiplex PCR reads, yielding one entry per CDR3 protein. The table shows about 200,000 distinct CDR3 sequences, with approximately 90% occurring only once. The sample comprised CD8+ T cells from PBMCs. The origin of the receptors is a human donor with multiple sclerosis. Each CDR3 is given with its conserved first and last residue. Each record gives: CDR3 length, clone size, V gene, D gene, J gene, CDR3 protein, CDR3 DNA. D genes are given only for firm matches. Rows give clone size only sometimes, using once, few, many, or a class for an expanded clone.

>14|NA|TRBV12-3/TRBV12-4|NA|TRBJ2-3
CASSGIPPTDTQYF
TGTGCCAGCTCGGGCATACCCCCCACAGATACGCAGTATTTT
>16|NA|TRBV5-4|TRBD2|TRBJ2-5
CASSFSRGNPQETQYF
TGTGCCAGCAGCTTTTCGCGGGGGAACCCCCAAGAGACCCAGTACTTC
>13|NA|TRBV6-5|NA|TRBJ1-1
CASSYSIQSEAFF
TGTGCCAGCAGTTACTCTATCCAGTCTGAAGCTTTCTTT
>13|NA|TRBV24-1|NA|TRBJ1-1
CATSDAAATEAFF
TGTGCCACCAGTGATGCCGCGGCGACTGAAGCTTTCTTT
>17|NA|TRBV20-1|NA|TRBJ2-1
CSATPLEGATSYNEQFF
TGCAGTGCTACTCCTTTAGAAGGGGCAACATCCTACAATGAGCAGTTCTTC
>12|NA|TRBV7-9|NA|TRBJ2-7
CASSRSRDQQYF
TGTGCCAGCAGCCGGTCCCGGGATCAGCAGTACTTC
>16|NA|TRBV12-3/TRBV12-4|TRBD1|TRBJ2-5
CASSPEDRGVRETQYF
TGTGCCAGCAGTCCCGAGGACAGGGGGGTACGAGAGACCCAGTACTTC
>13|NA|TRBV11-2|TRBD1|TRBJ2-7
CASSLTGDNEQYF
TGTGCCAGCAGCTTGACAGGGGACAACGAGCAGTACTTC
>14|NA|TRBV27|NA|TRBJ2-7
CASSFASSSYEQYF
TGTGCCAGCAGTTTCGCGAGTAGCTCCTACGAGCAGTACTTC
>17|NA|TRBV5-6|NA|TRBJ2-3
CASSRVWAVTSTDTQYF
TGTGCCAGCAGCCGCGTTTGGGCGGTCACTAGCACAGATACGCAGTATTTT
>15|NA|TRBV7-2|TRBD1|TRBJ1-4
CASSSNRGLNEKLFF
TGTGCCAGCAGCTCTAACAGGGGCCTTAATGAAAAACTGTTTTTT
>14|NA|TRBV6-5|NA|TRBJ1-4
CASSGDAGWEKLFF
TGTGCCAGCAGTGGGGACGCGGGCTGGGAAAAACTGTTTTTT
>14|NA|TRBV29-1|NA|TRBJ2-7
CSVAALGPRGEQYF
TGCAGCGTTGCAGCCCTGGGCCCAAGGGGAGAGCAGTACTTC
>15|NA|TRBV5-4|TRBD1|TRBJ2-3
CASSQSTGSTDTQYF
TGTGCCAGCAGCCAATCGACAGGGAGCACAGATACGCAGTATTTT
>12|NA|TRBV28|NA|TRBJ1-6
CASQGYNSPLHF
TGTGCCAGCCAGGGATATAATTCACCCCTCCACTTT
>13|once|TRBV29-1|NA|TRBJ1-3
CSVEAGSGNTIYF
TGCAGCGTTGAGGCAGGCTCTGGAAACACCATATATTTT
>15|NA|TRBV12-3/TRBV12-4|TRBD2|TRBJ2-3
CASSLSGAYTDTQYF
TGTGCCAGCAGTCTCAGCGGGGCGTACACAGATACGCAGTATTTT
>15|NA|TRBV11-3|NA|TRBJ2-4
CASSFRDVAKNIQYF
TGTGCCAGCAGCTTTCGGGATGTAGCCAAAAACATTCAGTACTTC
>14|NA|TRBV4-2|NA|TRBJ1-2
CASSQDVEVGGYTF
TGTGCCAGCAGCCAAGACGTGGAGGTCGGTGGCTACACCTTC
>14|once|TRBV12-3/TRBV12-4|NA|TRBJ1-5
CASSPSGENQPQHF
TGTGCCAGCAGCCCCAGTGGGGAAAATCAGCCCCAGCATTTT
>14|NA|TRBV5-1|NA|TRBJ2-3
CASSLSPRPDTQYF
TGCGCCAGCAGCTTGAGTCCGAGACCTGATACGCAGTATTTT
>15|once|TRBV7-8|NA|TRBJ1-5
CASSLADSFNQPQHF
TGTGCCAGCAGCTTAGCGGACAGCTTCAATCAGCCCCAGCATTTT
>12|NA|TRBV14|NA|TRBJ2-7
CASSQWGNEQYF
TGTGCCAGCAGCCAATGGGGTAACGAGCAGTACTTC
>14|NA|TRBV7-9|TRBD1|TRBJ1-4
CASSHDREDEKLFF
TGTGCCAGCAGCCATGACAGGGAAGATGAAAAACTGTTTTTT
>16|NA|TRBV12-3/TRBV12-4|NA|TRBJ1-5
CASSPPGRDSNQPQHF
TGTGCCAGCAGTCCCCCCGGGAGGGACAGCAATCAGCCCCAGCATTTT
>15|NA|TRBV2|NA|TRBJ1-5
CASSLLNVLNQPQHF
TGTGCCAGCAGTTTGCTCAATGTGCTCAATCAGCCCCAGCATTTT
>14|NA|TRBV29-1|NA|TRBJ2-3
CSVEGGSSTDTQYF
TGCAGCGTTGAAGGGGGGTCTAGCACAGATACGCAGTATTTT
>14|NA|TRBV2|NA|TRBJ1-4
CASFLSGTHEKLFF
TGTGCCAGCTTCCTCTCGGGCACGCATGAAAAACTGTTTTTT
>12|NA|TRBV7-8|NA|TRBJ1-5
CASSRPGQPQHF
TGTGCCAGCAGCCGCCCCGGTCAGCCCCAGCATTTT
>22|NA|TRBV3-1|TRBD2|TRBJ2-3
CASSQDIPRGGIKLRELYTQYF
TGTGCCAGCAGCCAAGATATTCCCCGCGGGGGTATTAAGTTACGGGAGCTATATACGCAGTATTTT
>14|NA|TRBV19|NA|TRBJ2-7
CATSQADISAEQYF
TGTGCCACCTCTCAGGCGGACATCTCCGCCGAGCAGTACTTC
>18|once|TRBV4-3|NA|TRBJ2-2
CASSQGHQGSLETGELFF
TGCGCCAGCAGCCAAGGGCACCAAGGGTCTCTTGAGACCGGGGAGCTGTTTTTT
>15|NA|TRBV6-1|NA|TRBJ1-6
CASSEARGANSPLHF
TGTGCCAGCAGTGAAGCTAGGGGGGCAAATTCACCCCTCCACTTT
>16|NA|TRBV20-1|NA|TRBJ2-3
CSATPISATSTDTQYF
TGCAGTGCTACCCCAATCAGCGCAACTAGCACAGATACGCAGTATTTT
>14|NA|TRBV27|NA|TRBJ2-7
CASSLRSSSYEQYF
TGTGCCAGCAGTTTAAGGTCGAGTTCCTACGAGCAGTACTTC
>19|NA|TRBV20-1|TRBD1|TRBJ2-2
CSARALDLFGTANTGELFF
TGCAGTGCTAGAGCCCTTGATTTATTCGGGACAGCCAACACCGGGGAGCTGTTTTTT
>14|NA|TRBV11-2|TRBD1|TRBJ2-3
CASSSETGADTQYF
TGTGCCAGCAGCTCCGAAACAGGGGCAGATACGCAGTATTTT
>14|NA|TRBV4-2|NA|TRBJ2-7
CASSQLQTGREQYF
TGTGCCAGCAGCCAGCTCCAGACAGGTCGCGAGCAGTACTTC